A selection of T cell receptor beta chains follows, all from one sample in a study of regulatory T cells in long-lasting Graves disease. Using its own MiXCR run on the multiplex PCR reads, TCRdb lists one record per CDR3 protein. This table holds 350,000 to 500,000 distinct CDR3 sequences, 13% to 15% found once. The data also belong to a second study, concerning T cells in Graves' hyperthyroidism and ophthalmopathy.

The material was peripheral blood mononuclear cells (PBMCs), obtained at new diagnosis, from a patient treated with antithyroid drugs. The receptors originated from a woman between 50 and 59 years old with Graves disease. Both conserved end residues are part of each CDR3. Each record gives: V gene, D gene, clone size, J gene, CDR3 protein, CDR3 DNA. D genes are given only for firm matches. Not every row has a clone size; where given, it reads once, few, many or a size class.

>TRBV11-2|TRBD1|few|TRBJ2-7
CASSPPGQENYEQYF
TGTGCCAGCAGCCCCCCCGGACAGGAGAACTACGAGCAGTACTTC
>TRBV10-3|NA|few|TRBJ1-1
CARRADLNTEAFF
TGTGCCAGACGGGCGGATTTGAACACTGAAGCTTTCTTT
>TRBV20-1|TRBD1|many|TRBJ2-1
CSASRTGGVNEQFF
TGCAGTGCTAGTAGGACAGGGGGCGTCAATGAGCAGTTCTTC
>TRBV2|TRBD2|many|TRBJ2-2
CASRGTSGTTGELFF
TGTGCCAGCAGGGGGACTAGCGGGACCACCGGGGAGCTGTTTTTT
>TRBV24-1|NA|NA|TRBJ2-4
CATSDFPGIMFLAKNIQYF
TGTGCCACCAGTGATTTTCCAGGGATTATGTTTCTAGCCAAAAACATTCAGTACTTC
>TRBV28|NA|many|TRBJ2-3
CASSLEPTPDTQYF
TGTGCCAGCAGTCTGGAGCCAACACCAGATACGCAGTATTTT
>TRBV4-1|NA|few|TRBJ1-2
CASSQDHRSHGYTF
TGCGCCAGCAGCCAAGATCACAGGTCCCATGGCTACACCTTC
>TRBV6-1|NA|NA|TRBJ2-5
CASSESLFVYGHQEAQYF
TGTGCCAGCAGTGAAAGTCTTTTCGTTTACGGTCACCAAGAGGCCCAGTACTTC
>TRBV10-3|NA|NA|TRBJ1-4
CATRAEGEKEKLFF
TGTGCCACCAGGGCTGAGGGGGAGAAGGAAAAACTGTTTTTT
>TRBV6-9|TRBD2|many|TRBJ2-3
CASSYVGAGVITDTQYF
TGTGCCAGCAGTTACGTAGGAGCGGGAGTAATCACAGATACGCAGTATTTT
>TRBV10-3|NA|many|TRBJ2-2
CAISAITGELFF
TGTGCCATCAGTGCTATCACCGGGGAGCTGTTTTTT
>TRBV2|TRBD1|many|TRBJ1-5
CASSGPGQGYQPQHF
TGTGCCAGCAGTGGACCGGGACAGGGTTATCAGCCCCAGCATTTT
>TRBV28|TRBD1|many|TRBJ1-4
CASSPQQGSNEKLFF
TGTGCCAGCAGTCCTCAACAGGGGTCTAATGAAAAACTGTTTTTT
>TRBV24-1|TRBD2|many|TRBJ2-3
CATSEGSGSPDTQYF
TGTGCCACCAGTGAAGGTAGCGGGAGCCCAGATACGCAGTATTTT
>TRBV6-2/TRBV6-3|NA|few|TRBJ1-3
CASSYALGSGNTIYF
TGTGCCAGCAGTTACGCGTTGGGCTCTGGAAACACCATATATTTT
>TRBV5-6|NA|NA|TRBJ2-1
CASRGQGNNEQFF
TGTGCCAGCAGAGGTCAGGGGAACAATGAGCAGTTCTTC
>TRBV29-1|TRBD1|NA|TRBJ1-2
CSAAGGANYGYTF
TGCAGCGCCGCAGGGGGGGCTAACTATGGCTACACCTTC
>TRBV7-2|NA|many|TRBJ1-5
CASSLGKATVPQHF
TGTGCCAGCAGCTTAGGGAAAGCTACGGTGCCCCAGCATTTT
>TRBV30|NA|many|TRBJ2-1
CAWSGTATGEQFF
TGTGCCTGGAGTGGAACAGCGACCGGTGAGCAGTTCTTC
>TRBV6-1|NA|many|TRBJ2-7
CASTFDSSYEQYF
TGTGCCAGCACCTTCGATAGCTCCTACGAGCAGTACTTC
>TRBV5-1|TRBD1|many|TRBJ2-7
CASSFWTGMNEQYF
TGCGCCAGCAGCTTCTGGACAGGGATGAACGAGCAGTACTTC
>TRBV11-2|NA|many|TRBJ2-3
CASSLDEGNTQYF
TGTGCCAGCAGCTTAGATGAAGGGAATACGCAGTATTTT
>TRBV19|NA|NA|TRBJ1-4
CASSMEPTGPNEKLFF
TGTGCCAGTAGTATGGAACCCACAGGGCCTAATGAAAAACTGTTTTTT
>TRBV5-1|NA|many|TRBJ1-2
CASSLTVAARGYTF
TGCGCCAGCAGCTTGACAGTCGCGGCTCGTGGCTACACCTTC
>TRBV5-1|TRBD2|many|TRBJ2-2
CASSPGYTAGDTGELFF
TGCGCCAGCAGCCCAGGGTACACGGCGGGAGACACCGGGGAGCTGTTTTTT
>TRBV5-1|TRBD1|many|TRBJ2-3
CASSLDRAESTDTQYF
TGCGCCAGCAGCCTGGACAGGGCAGAGAGCACAGATACGCAGTATTTT
>TRBV18|TRBD2|many|TRBJ2-1
CASSPQIAGGDNEQFF
TGTGCCAGCTCACCACAGATAGCGGGAGGGGACAATGAGCAGTTCTTC
>TRBV2|TRBD1|many|TRBJ2-6
CAIRRQGETGANVLTF
TGTGCCATCCGCCGACAGGGAGAAACTGGGGCCAACGTCCTGACTTTC
>TRBV29-1|NA|NA|TRBJ2-7
CSVPRGKNYEQYF
TGCAGCGTCCCTAGGGGGAAGAATTACGAGCAGTACTTC
>TRBV7-9|NA|NA|TRBJ1-1
CASSLGGGMVEAFF
TGTGCCAGCAGCTTGGGGGGAGGGATGGTTGAAGCTTTCTTT
>TRBV18|NA|NA|TRBJ1-4
CASSPLGSQPEKLFF
TGTGCCAGCTCACCGTTGGGGAGCCAACCGGAAAAACTGTTTTTT
>TRBV5-6|NA|few|TRBJ2-2
CASSSWGPNTGELFF
TGTGCCAGCAGCTCCTGGGGCCCGAACACCGGGGAGCTGTTTTTT
>TRBV28|NA|NA|TRBJ1-2
CASSLSPSVSGYTF
TGTGCCAGCAGCCTATCCCCTTCCGTCAGTGGCTACACCTTC
>TRBV30|NA|few|TRBJ2-7
CAWSVLSSRGSEQYF
TGTGCCTGGAGTGTACTTTCCAGCCGTGGGTCCGAGCAGTACTTC
>TRBV5-1|NA|NA|TRBJ1-1
CASTLDGREGAEAFF
TGCGCCAGCACACTAGACGGTCGCGAAGGTGCTGAAGCGTTCTTT
>TRBV5-6|NA|NA|TRBJ2-3
CASSIQGLSGTDTQYF
TGTGCCAGCTCAATCCAGGGACTTTCGGGGACAGATACGCAGTATTTT
>TRBV2|TRBD2|many|TRBJ2-1
CASSARLAGYNEQFF
TGTGCCAGCAGTGCCCGTCTAGCGGGTTACAATGAGCAGTTCTTC
>TRBV4-2|NA|NA|TRBJ1-1
CASRLRSMNTEAFF
TGTGCCAGCAGGCTTAGAAGTATGAACACTGAAGCTTTCTTT
>TRBV28|TRBD2|NA|TRBJ2-1
CASSGEGFNEQFF
TGTGCCAGCAGTGGGGAGGGATTCAATGAGCAGTTCTTC
>TRBV7-2|NA|many|TRBJ2-1
CASSHRGTYNEQFF
TGTGCCAGCAGCCATAGAGGGACATACAATGAGCAGTTCTTC
>TRBV7-2|NA|few|TRBJ1-1
CASSLDPGDTEAFF
TGTGCCAGCAGCTTAGACCCGGGGGACACTGAAGCTTTCTTT
>TRBV27|NA|many|TRBJ2-1
CASSFTPGALNEQFF
TGTGCCAGCAGTTTTACACCGGGAGCGCTTAATGAGCAGTTCTTC
>TRBV5-1|TRBD1|many|TRBJ1-1
CASSPGTANTEAFF
TGTGCCAGCAGCCCAGGGACAGCGAACACTGAAGCTTTCTTT
>TRBV12-3/TRBV12-4|NA|NA|TRBJ1-1
CASSLRSIRNTEAFF
TGTGCCAGCAGTTTACGCAGCATACGGAACACTGAAGCTTTCTTT
>TRBV4-1|NA|few|TRBJ2-7
CASSQGAETYEQYF
TGCGCCAGCAGCCAAGGAGCGGAAACCTACGAGCAGTACTTC
>TRBV2|TRBD1|many|TRBJ2-1
CARRQGSGNEQFF
TGTGCCAGACGACAGGGAAGTGGCAATGAGCAGTTCTTC
>TRBV30|NA|few|TRBJ1-2
CAWSGGVGYTF
TGTGCCTGGAGTGGCGGGGTTGGCTACACCTTC
>TRBV7-8|NA|many|TRBJ2-3
CASSLVRSDTQYF
TGTGCCAGCAGCTTAGTTCGGTCTGATACGCAGTATTTT
>TRBV7-2|NA|many|TRBJ1-2
CASSRGFSNYGYTF
TGTGCCAGCAGCAGAGGGTTCTCTAACTATGGCTACACCTTC
>TRBV5-1|TRBD1|many|TRBJ1-1
CASSLGQGGTEAFF
TGTGCCAGCAGCCTTGGACAGGGAGGCACTGAAGCTTTCTTT
>TRBV11-2|TRBD2|many|TRBJ2-1
CASSLDRVAGSYNEQFF
TGTGCCAGCAGCTTAGATAGAGTAGCGGGCTCCTACAATGAGCAGTTCTTC
>TRBV27|NA|few|TRBJ2-7
CASSPKGDSGYYEQYF
TGTGCCAGCAGTCCTAAAGGGGATTCGGGCTACTACGAGCAGTACTTC
>TRBV12-3/TRBV12-4|NA|many|TRBJ2-5
CASSSPHVVGQETQYF
TGTGCCAGCAGTTCGCCCCATGTAGTGGGCCAAGAGACCCAGTACTTC
>TRBV28|TRBD1|many|TRBJ1-1
CASSASQGAEALNTEAFF
TGTGCCAGCAGTGCCTCGCAGGGGGCCGAGGCCCTGAACACTGAAGCTTTCTTT
>TRBV7-9|NA|few|TRBJ2-7
CASSLSDRAYEQYF
TGTGCCAGCAGCTTATCGGACAGAGCATACGAGCAGTACTTC
>TRBV19|NA|NA|TRBJ1-2
CASSVGRFFGYTF
TGTGCCAGTAGTGTGGGACGCTTCTTTGGCTACACCTTC
>TRBV20-1|NA|many|TRBJ2-7
CSARVPGPAGLLLNYEQYF
TGCAGTGCTAGAGTCCCTGGGCCCGCTGGCCTCCTCCTAAACTACGAGCAGTACTTC
>TRBV2|NA|many|TRBJ2-4
CASSELGIAKNIQYF
TGTGCCAGCAGTGAACTGGGGATAGCCAAAAACATTCAGTACTTC
>TRBV28|NA|many|TRBJ2-5
CASSGGQGQETQYF
TGTGCCAGCAGTGGAGGTCAGGGCCAAGAGACCCAGTACTTC
>TRBV11-1|TRBD1|NA|TRBJ2-2
CASSLNRGIPGELFF
TGTGCCAGCAGCCTAAACAGGGGCATCCCCGGGGAGCTGTTTTTT